This TCR beta chain was profiled in a study of blood T cells in healthy people across ages. Whole-study context: About one barcoded TCR beta cDNA was captured per two T cells. General study points: Researchers deemed the diversity estimates from one million T cells underestimates. Since the PBMCs were unsorted, naive and antigen-experienced cells could not be conclusively compared.

Many counts were recorded for this clonotype. As yet, its antigen is unknown. Then a second PCR, running about 6 to 12 cycles, was carried out with a sample-barcoded 5' primer and a J-beta primer mix. Each TCR beta cDNA got a 12-nucleotide random molecular identifier. TCRdb redid the calling of the 5' RACE reads with MiXCR, one entry per CDR3 protein. The sample contains about 1.4 million distinct CDR3 sequences, roughly 60% of which appear only once. Per germline, CDR1 KGHSH and CDR2 LQKENI. This CDR3 is 19 amino acids long. The V and J ends lost 0 bases and 0 bases respectively, with 21 bases between them.

Sequencing was done on a sample of blood. This clonotype was obtained from a man aged 18-30 years in good health. V usage is TRBV18 and J usage is TRBJ2-7; no definite D call. CDR3 sequence: CASSPPYSISDRSSYEQYF. CDR3 bases: TGTGCCAGCTCACCACCATACAGTATTTCGGACCGATCCTCCTACGAGCAGTACTTC.